The clone carrying this T cell receptor (beta chain) was picked up many times. The antigen remains undetermined. This sample is part of a study of T cells in Graves' hyperthyroidism and ophthalmopathy. Study-level results: Blood samples included most of the expanded thyroid clonotypes exceeding 0.001.

The investigators amplified TCR beta CDR3 regions from RNA transcripts. Initially, a first-round RT-PCR of the TCR CDR3 employed the HTBI primer set. TCRdb ran MiXCR on the multiplex PCR reads and lists one entry per CDR3 protein. Counted here are about 270,000 distinct CDR3 sequences, over 20% occurring once; the ten biggest clones make up roughly 60%. Trimming took off 5 bases at V and 8 bases at J, with 21 bases between the two ends. Germline assignment: CDR1 SEHNR and CDR2 FQNEAQ (reference sequence). The CDR3 spans 15 residues. Sequencing used blood. The chain links TRBV7-9 to TRBJ1-2; maybe TRBD1 (5 bases). This TCR came from a man aged 30-40 years with Graves' ophthalmopathy. The CDR3 DNA reads TGTGCCAGCAGCATCTCAGGGTTAACCTCTTACGGCTACACCTTC. Its translation is CASSISGLTSYGYTF.